These 19 T cell receptor beta chains were sequenced from one sample in a study of blood T cells in healthy people across ages. The authors ran a second PCR of about 7 to 11 cycles using a sample-barcoded 5' primer and a J-beta primer mix. TCRdb re-called the 5' RACE reads with MiXCR, one entry per CDR3 protein. The repertoire holds over 1.5 million distinct CDR3 sequences, with around 48% as singletons. Sample: blood. These receptors all come from a woman in her thirties or forties in good health.

This chain joins TRBV7-2 and TRBJ1-1; D perhaps matches TRBD1 (6 bases). The CDR3 is made up of 14 amino acids. CDR1 is SGHTA, CDR2 FQGNSA, per germline. V was clipped by 4 bases and J by 1 base, with 10 bases between them. CDR3 loop: CASSSGQKNTEAFF. The CDR3 DNA reads TGTGCCAGCAGCTCTGGACAGAAGAACACTGAAGCTTTCTTT. Based on the CDR3 plus reference TRBV7-2 and TRBJ1-1, the full variable domain is GAGVSQSPSNKVTEKGKDVELRCDPISGHTALYWYRQSLGQGLEFLIYFQGNSAPDKSGLPSDRFSAERTGGSVSTLTIQRTQQEDSAVYLCASSSGQKNTEAFFGQGTRLTVV.

The chain combines TRBV7-9 with TRBJ2-1, with 9 nucleotides matching TRBD1. Per the germline V gene, CDR1 is SEHNR and CDR2 is FQNEAQ (reference sequence). With 8 bases clipped from V and 8 bases from J, the junction kept 10 bases outside the gene matches. This CDR3 has 14 amino acids. The CDR3 loop is CASGPFTGGDEQFF. DNA of the CDR3: TGTGCCAGCGGACCGTTTACAGGGGGCGATGAGCAGTTCTTC.

This rearrangement joins TRBV6-6 to TRBJ2-1, with D possibly TRBD1 on 7 matching bases. Trimming cost V 7 bases and J 3 bases, with 16 bases left between them. The germline gives CDR1 MNHNY, CDR2 SVGAGI (reference sequence). This CDR3 contains 15 residues. The CDR3 nucleotides are TGTGCCAGCAACACACCAGGGGGGTTCTACAATGAGCAGTTCTTC. Translated: CASNTPGGFYNEQFF.

The chain has TRBV29-1 and TRBJ2-5; D not certain. The DNA end is more similar to TRBJ2-7, so the J call may be wrong. Germline V gives CDR1 SQVTM, CDR2 ANQGSEA. The CDR3 runs 12 residues. The CDR3 DNA reads TGCAGCGTTTGGGATTTGGGATACGAGCAGTACTTC. Its translation is CSVWDLGYEQYF.

This chain connects TRBV5-1 to TRBJ2-1; weak D call: TRBD2 (5 bases). This CDR3 region has 16 residues. Trimming stripped 4 bases from V and 0 bases from J, with 14 bases between. The V gene's germline CDR1 is SGHRS and CDR2 YFSETQ. The DNA for the CDR3 is TGCGCCAGCAGCCGAGCGGACGTCAGCTCCTACAATGAGCAGTTCTTC. Translating gives CASSRADVSSYNEQFF.

V usage is TRBV20-1 and J usage is TRBJ2-7; perhaps TRBD1 as D (5 bases). Germline V gene lookup returns CDR1 DFQATT and CDR2 SNEGSKA (reference sequence). CDR3 length: 16 residues. Deletions cut 5 bases from V and 0 bases from J, with 20 bases between. The CDR3 DNA is TGCAGTGCTTGGTACCCAGGGCGCTCCGTCTCCTACGAGCAGTACTTC. This encodes CSAWYPGRSVSYEQYF.

The table lists this clonotype with a few counts. For the CDR3, the DNA is TGTGCCAGCAGCGTAGACTTAAAGGGTGGCAACTATGGCTACACCTTC. This encodes CASSVDLKGGNYGYTF. The chain recombines TRBV9 with TRBJ1-2; D gene ambiguous. CDR1 is SGDLS and CDR2 is YYNGEE in the germline V gene. This CDR3 is 16 amino acids long. V lost 0 bases and J lost 2, with 14 bases in between.

This clonotype was seen only a few times. The J gene is TRBJ1-6, the V gene TRBV5-1; maybe TRBD1 (6 bases). V dropped 1 base and J dropped 11 bases, with 19 bases sitting between them. The CDR3 consists of 16 residues. The germline gives CDR1 SGHRS, CDR2 YFSETQ. The CDR3 DNA sequence: TGCGCCAGCAGCTTGACGTCAGGGGATGGAGGTACACCCCTCCACTTT. Its protein product is CASSLTSGDGGTPLHF.

Only a few counts were recorded for this clonotype. This chain connects TRBV15 to TRBJ2-5; perhaps TRBD2 as D (6 bases). V gave up 4 bases and J gave up 5 bases, with 17 bases separating them. The CDR3 length is 15 residues. Germline CDR1 reads LNHNV; CDR2 reads YYDKDF (reference sequence). The CDR3 protein is CATSMLEGTAETQYF. The CDR3 nucleotides are TGTGCCACCAGCATGTTGGAGGGTACGGCGGAGACCCAGTACTTC.

The rearrangement joins TRBV4-2 to TRBJ2-1, with a possible D match to TRBD1 (6 bases). V lost 0 bases, J lost 9 bases, and 15 bases lay in between. This CDR3 is 15 amino acids long. CDR1 is LGHNA, CDR2 YNFKEQ, per germline. The CDR3 sequence: CASSQDVGQSTEQFF. The CDR3 nucleotides are TGTGCCAGCAGCCAAGATGTAGGACAGTCGACTGAGCAGTTCTTC.

The chain employs TRBV6-2 or TRBV6-3 and TRBJ2-3, with D maybe TRBD2 (5 bases). The germline V and J ends were trimmed by 6 bases and 0 bases, with 19 bases remaining between them. CDR1 and CDR2 from the germline V gene are MNHEY and SVGEGT. The CDR3 runs 17 residues. The CDR3 protein is CASRGAAMTRSTDTQYF. The CDR3 nucleotides read TGTGCCAGCAGAGGAGCGGCGATGACACGAAGCACAGATACGCAGTATTTT.

The V and J genes are TRBV29-1 and TRBJ1-5, with D perhaps TRBD1 (5 bases). The CDR3 runs 13 residues. Germline-derived CDR1 and CDR2 are SQVTM and ANQGSEA. V was trimmed by 6 bases and J by 6 bases, leaving 15 bases between them. The DNA for the CDR3 is TGCAGCGTCCAGGGTTTTGGCGGTCAGCCCCAGCATTTT. Protein: CSVQGFGGQPQHF.

The chain combines TRBV20-1 with TRBJ2-3, with D perhaps TRBD1 (6 bases). The V gene lost 6 bases and the J gene lost 4 bases, with 17 bases spanning the gap. The V gene's germline CDR1 is DFQATT and CDR2 SNEGSKA (reference sequence). The CDR3 is made up of 14 amino acids. In DNA form, the CDR3 reads TGCAGTGCCATAAACAGGGTTTGGGCAGATACGCAGTATTTT. It translates to CSAINRVWADTQYF.

The gene calls are TRBV11-2 and TRBJ2-1; no reliable D call. V lost 2 bases to trimming and J lost 3 bases, with 14 bases between them. The CDR3 runs 16 residues. Germline-derived CDR1 and CDR2 are SGHAT and FQNNGV. CDR3 sequence: CASSLRAGASYNEQFF. In nucleotides, the CDR3 is TGTGCCAGCAGCTTAAGGGCCGGAGCTAGCTACAATGAGCAGTTCTTC.

The chain links TRBV6-1 to TRBJ1-2, with 8 bases lining up with TRBD1. Trimming took 4 bases from V and 3 from J; bases not matched to a gene: 13. CDR3 length: 17 residues. Germline CDR1 reads MNHNS; CDR2 reads SASEGT. The CDR3 spells CASSGLGQGRSYYGYTF. The CDR3 DNA sequence: TGTGCCAGCAGTGGGCTCGGACAGGGAAGATCCTACTATGGCTACACCTTC.

This clonotype showed up just a few times. Relative to the germline gene, one junction end is altered; a read error may explain this. The chain carries TRBV28 and TRBJ2-1, with TRBD2 matching over 9 bases. The CDR3 is 13 residues long. Germline V gene data show CDR1 as MDHEN and CDR2 as SYDVKM. CDR3 region: CASRGTSNNEQFF. The CDR3 DNA is TGTGCAAGCAGGGGGACTAGCAACAATGAGCAGTTCTTC.

This chain uses TRBV5-6 with TRBJ1-5, with unresolved D. This CDR3 has 13 amino acids. V lost 0 bases, J lost 6 bases, and 7 bases lay in between. Germline V gene lookup returns CDR1 SGHDT and CDR2 YYEEEE. Here the CDR3 reads CASSLGVVQPQHF. The CDR3 bases are TGTGCCAGCAGCTTGGGGGTTGTTCAGCCCCAGCATTTT.

The chain combines TRBV13 with TRBJ2-3, with 8 nucleotides matching TRBD2. V was pared by 5 bases and J by 0 bases, with 19 bases of the junction left unmatched. Germline CDR1 reads PRHDT; CDR2 reads FYEKMQ (reference sequence). This CDR3 has 20 amino acids. The DNA for the CDR3 is TGTGCCAGCAGCCACGCCGTCGCCGCTACGGGGGGGCTTAGCACAGATACGCAGTATTTT. It specifies CASSHAVAATGGLSTDTQYF.

The V and J genes are TRBV29-1 and TRBJ1-1; D remains ambiguous. Germline assignment: CDR1 SQVTM and CDR2 ANQGSEA. Trimming pared 7 bases from V and 11 bases from J, leaving 14 bases between. CDR3 size: 10 residues. The chain's CDR3 is CSAGEGEAFF. CDR3 nucleotides: TGCAGCGCTGGGGAGGGTGAGGCTTTCTTT.